The 2 T cell receptor beta chains listed next were all sequenced from one sample in a study of graft-versus-host responses after intestinal transplantation. Libraries were prepared by immunoSEQ multiplex PCR; TCRdb keeps only in-frame clonotypes and omits some of them. Of about 38,000 clones in the sample, around 83% are singletons; the top ten hold about 3.7%. Specimen: PBMCs, collected less than 1,400 days after transplant. The receptor set was obtained from a human patient who received an intestinal transplant, so some T cells may come from the graft donor.

The V gene is TRBV9, the J gene TRBJ2-3, with TRBD2 as a possible D gene (6 bases). The CDR3 covers 17 residues. V was clipped by 0 bases and J by 5 bases, with 19 bases between them. From germline, CDR1 is SGDLS and CDR2 YYNGEE. This CDR3 is CASSVGGGSIQRDTQYF. Here the CDR3 DNA reads TGTGCCAGCAGCGTAGGGGGAGGTTCTATCCAGAGAGATACGCAGTATTTT.

The chain combines TRBV29-1 with TRBJ1-1, with a weak D call TRBD1 (5 bases). V was clipped by 4 bases and J by 6 bases, with 6 bases between them. Looked up from germline, CDR1 is SQVTM and CDR2 is ANQGSEA. The CDR3 consists of 10 residues. The CDR3 spells CSVVGPEAFF. CDR3 nucleotide sequence: TGCAGCGTTGTGGGGCCTGAAGCTTTCTTT. The complete variable domain, with remaining parts taken from reference TRBV29-1 and TRBJ1-1, reads SAVISQKPSRDICQRGTSLTIQCQVDSQVTMMFWYRQQPGQSLTLIATANQGSEATYESGFVIDKFPISRPNLTFSTLTVSNMSPEDSSIYLCSVVGPEAFFGQGTRLTVV.